The T cell receptor (beta chain) described here comes from a study of cytotoxic CD8 clonotypes in ibrutinib-treated CLL. Study information: Ten to eleven relapsed/refractory, approximately 15 treatment-naive; around 18 IGHV unmutated.

Findings and caveats of the study: Circulating CD8+ T-cell counts were tracked by baseline clonality, which exceeded that of age-matched healthy donors. Clonality rose at ibrutinib response, held steady in sustained remission, and fell toward baseline at progression.

Depths of 1 in 200,000 to 1 in 1 million T cells were the sequencing target. Only in-frame clones appear in the TCRdb table, and some are missing; sequencing was by immunoSEQ multiplex PCR. The table includes 150,000 to 200,000 clones, about 72% detected once. Comment on this clone: What it binds is unknown.

Germline values: CDR1 MNHEY, CDR2 SMNVEV (reference sequence). Trimming removed 5 bases at V and 6 bases at J, with 11 bases between. The CDR3 is made up of 12 amino acids. The sequencing here drew on PBMCs, taken after 24 months of ibrutinib treatment. The J gene is TRBJ2-7, the V gene TRBV27; perhaps TRBD1 as D (5 bases). The origin of this receptor is a human donor with chronic lymphocytic leukemia. DNA for the CDR3: TGTGCCAGCAGTAGGGGCCCGTCCGAGCAGTACTTC. Translated: CASSRGPSEQYF.